What follows is one T cell receptor beta chain and its context. Its specificity is not known. This entry is derived from a study of vaccination and CD4 T cells after COVID-19. Indicated treatment: approximately nine-day PBMC culture with coronavirus spike peptide pools or control peptides (ViraFEST assay). Germline V gives CDR1 SQVTM, CDR2 ANQGSEA. This CDR3 region has 14 residues. J lost 5 bases, V lost 3 bases, and 3 bases had no gene match. Cultured CD4+ T cell DNA was sequenced using the Oncomine TCR Beta short-read assay. TCRdb passed the PCR reads through MiXCR, listing each CDR3 protein once. The sample has roughly 14,000 distinct CDR3 sequences, approximately 48% seen once; the top ten hold around 8.7%.

The sequencing input was CD4+ T cells from blood, cultured in vitro. This rearrangement joins TRBV29-1 to TRBJ2-5, with 13 bases fitting TRBD2. The receptor was derived from a human donor who had recovered from COVID-19. Written as DNA, the CDR3 is TGCAGCGTTGACGGACTAGCGGGAGTGGAGACCCAGTACTTC. It codes for CSVDGLAGVETQYF.